This TCR beta chain was captured by sequencing in a study of blood T cell repertoires in COVID-19. Study-level information: Italy, Spain and the United States were the sources of the convalescent and acute COVID-19 samples.

Clinical history as reported by participants underpinned cohort assignment. In germline, CDR1 is SGHRS, CDR2 YFSETQ. Trimming cost V 3 bases and J 7 bases; bases outside gene matches: 4. The CDR3 has 13 amino acids. In the authors' workflow: Nucleated cell counts were estimated from reference gene primer amplification. Only in-frame clones appear in the TCRdb table, and some are missing; sequencing was by immunoSEQ multiplex PCR. D and trimming were read from the DNA, whereas the V and J calls and clone size are those reported in that table. The table shows hundreds of thousands of clones, with approximately 83% occurring only once.

The specimen was PBMCs or T cells enriched from blood (not recorded which). This clonotype was obtained from a woman in her sixties or seventies who had recovered from COVID-19. The chain uses TRBV5-1 and TRBJ1-2; 9 bases align to TRBD1. DNA of the CDR3: TGCGCCAGCAGCTCAGGGGACAGGGCTGGCTACACCTTC. Protein sequence: CASSSGDRAGYTF.